The 22 T cell receptor beta chains below all came from one sample that was sequenced in a study of cytomegalovirus exposure and HLA in healthy donors. The PCR had 60 Vbeta and 13 Jbeta primers. Libraries were prepared by immunoSEQ multiplex PCR; TCRdb keeps only in-frame clonotypes and omits some of them. Of 95,000 to 150,000 clones in the sample, more than 60% were seen once. The sample comprised PBMCs. These receptors came from a woman between 35 and 50 years old in good health and CMV-seropositive.

The chain combines TRBV27 with TRBJ1-2, with TRBD1 matching 10 bases. Germline V gives CDR1 MNHEY, CDR2 SMNVEV (reference sequence). The J segment lost 3 bases and the V segment lost 5 bases, leaving 0 bases of the junction unmatched. The CDR3 has 13 amino acids. The CDR3 region is CASSGQGDYGYTF. CDR3 DNA: TGTGCCAGCAGTGGACAGGGGGACTATGGCTACACCTTC.

The genes are TRBV6-1 and TRBJ2-5; 7 bases fit TRBD1. After removal of 2 bases from V and 2 bases from J, the junction contained 8 bases not matched to a gene. Germline V gene data show CDR1 as MNHNS and CDR2 as SASEGT. The CDR3 sequence is 16 residues long. The CDR3 DNA sequence: TGTGCCAGCAGTGAAAAAACAGGGGTTGGGCAAGAGACCCAGTACTTC. It translates to CASSEKTGVGQETQYF.

The rearrangement joins TRBV5-8 to TRBJ1-1; D unresolved. The CDR3 totals 14 residues. CDR1 and CDR2 (germline): SGHTS, YDEGEE. V was pared by 4 bases and J by 4 bases, with 14 bases between. The CDR3 region has the DNA TGTGCCAGCAGCCCAACCTCAGGTTCCACTGAAGCTTTCTTT. Encoded protein: CASSPTSGSTEAFF. The variable domain in full, with the rest retrieved from reference TRBV5-8 and TRBJ1-1, is EAGVTQSPTHLIKTRGQQATLRCSPISGHTSVYWYQQALGLGLQFLLWYDEGEERNRGNFPPRFSGRQFPNYSSELNVNALELEDSALYLCASSPTSGSTEAFFGQGTRLTVV.

This clone is a singleton in its sample. Other nucleotide sequences from this sample produce the same CDR3. The chain joins TRBV18 to TRBJ1-1; the D is unclear. The V gene lost 2 bases and the J gene lost 1 base, with 5 bases spanning the gap. Per the germline V gene, CDR1 is KGHSH and CDR2 is LQKENI. The CDR3 loop spans 13 amino acids. The DNA for the CDR3 is TGTGCCAGCTCACCAGGGCAGAACACTGAAGCTTTCTTT. Its translation: CASSPGQNTEAFF.

V usage is TRBV28 and J usage is TRBJ1-3; 9 bases are a match to TRBD1. CDR3 length equals 15 residues. The V gene end was trimmed by 6 bases and the J gene end by 2 bases; junction bases not matched to a gene: 5. Germline assignment: CDR1 MDHEN and CDR2 SYDVKM. As DNA, the CDR3 is TGTGCCAGCAGCGCCACAGGGGGCCCTGGAAACACCATATATTTT. Translation: CASSATGGPGNTIYF.

The rearrangement uses TRBV5-1 and TRBJ1-2, with D unclear. This CDR3 contains 15 residues. Between the trimmed V and J ends, which lost 0 bases and 1 base, there was a span of 10 bases. Germline loops: CDR1 SGHRS, CDR2 YFSETQ. The chain's CDR3 is CASSLADEGNYGYTF. DNA of the CDR3: TGCGCCAGCAGCTTGGCCGATGAGGGTAACTATGGCTACACCTTC.

The chain uses TRBV5-1 and TRBJ2-2; 9 nucleotides line up with TRBD2. CDR1 and CDR2 from the germline V gene are SGHRS and YFSETQ. This CDR3 spans 14 amino acids. Trimming took 6 bases from V and 7 from J; bases not matched to a gene: 7. CDR3: CASTNSGSGGELFF. The CDR3 DNA follows: TGCGCCAGCACAAATAGCGGGAGCGGCGGGGAGCTGTTTTTT.

The rearrangement joins TRBV12-5 to TRBJ1-2; 8 bases match TRBD1. V lost 8 bases and J lost 2; bases outside the gene matches: 4. Germline V lookup: CDR1 LGHNT, CDR2 FRNRAP. The CDR3 sequence is 13 residues long. CDR3 sequence: CASSPGGNYGYTF. CDR3 DNA sequence: TGTGCTAGTTCCCCAGGGGGCAACTATGGCTACACCTTC.

The genes are TRBV5-1 and TRBJ2-5, with 7 positions matching TRBD1. V dropped 7 bases and J dropped 3; count of bases not matched to a gene: 9. This CDR3 region has 14 residues. Germline V gene lookup returns CDR1 SGHRS and CDR2 YFSETQ. The CDR3 is CASSRQGVKETQYF. In DNA, the CDR3 is TGCGCCAGCTCCCGTCAGGGGGTGAAAGAGACCCAGTACTTC.

This clone was found once. V and J are TRBV28 and TRBJ1-2; D is ambiguous. The germline CDR1 and CDR2 sequences are MDHEN and SYDVKM. Trimming removed 2 bases from V and 0 bases from J, with 7 bases in between. The CDR3 runs 14 residues. In DNA, the CDR3 is TGTGCCAGCAGTTTAGAGCTTCCTAACTATGGCTACACCTTC. Encoded protein: CASSLELPNYGYTF.

The rearrangement uses TRBV7-3 and TRBJ2-1; 9 nucleotides align to TRBD2. The V gene end was trimmed by 1 base and the J gene end by 0 bases; junction bases not matched to a gene: 1. Germline V gene data show CDR1 as SGHTA and CDR2 as FQGTGA. This CDR3 has 16 amino acids. CDR3 bases: TGTGCCAGCAGCTTAAGTAGCGGGAGCTCCTACAATGAGCAGTTCTTC. This translates into CASSLSSGSSYNEQFF.

The chain recombines TRBV6-1 with TRBJ2-5, with 8 positions matching TRBD2. V trimming: 8 bases; J trimming: 5 bases; junction bases outside the gene matches: 7. Germline-derived CDR1 and CDR2 are MNHNS and SASEGT. The CDR3 is 13 amino acids. CDR3 coding DNA: TGTGCCAGCGGAGCGGGGGAAGGGGAGACCCAGTACTTC. Its translation: CASGAGEGETQYF.

A single count supports this clone. DNA of the CDR3: TGTGCCAGCGGTTCACGGGGGGGCGATTCGGGTGAGCAGTTCTTC. Translation: CASGSRGGDSGEQFF. The rearrangement uses TRBV5-4 and TRBJ2-1; 8 positions agree with TRBD2. Losses at the gene ends were 7 bases for V and 9 bases for J; bases not matched to a gene: 15. The germline gives CDR1 SGHNT, CDR2 YYREEE (reference sequence). This CDR3 region has 15 residues.

The chain uses TRBV7-9 and TRBJ2-7, with 7 bases lining up with TRBD2. J lost 0 bases, V lost 5 bases, and 1 base had no gene match. Looked up from germline, CDR1 is SEHNR and CDR2 is FQNEAQ (reference sequence). This CDR3 contains 13 residues. For the CDR3, the DNA is TGTGCCAGCAGCAGCGGGATCTCCTACGAGCAGTACTTC. Protein: CASSSGISYEQYF. The variable domain in full, with the rest retrieved from reference TRBV7-9 and TRBJ2-7, is DTGVSQNPRHKITKRGQNVTFRCDPISEHNRLYWYRQTLGQGPEFLTYFQNEAQLEKSRLLSDRFSAERPKGSFSTLEIQRTEQGDSAMYLCASSSGISYEQYFGPGTRLTVT.

This clone was counted once. The V call is TRBV29-1, the J call TRBJ2-5, with 9 positions matching TRBD1. Near its end, the DNA agrees better with TRBJ2-7, so the J call may be wrong. This CDR3 is 14 amino acids long. Germline V gene data show CDR1 as SQVTM and CDR2 as ANQGSEA. Here the CDR3 reads CSVPGTGPSYEQYF. The CDR3, as DNA: TGCAGCGTCCCCGGGACAGGGCCCTCCTACGAGCAGTACTTC.

V gene TRBV19 combines with J gene TRBJ2-1; 7 bases agree with TRBD1. V lost 6 bases to trimming and J lost 3 bases; unmatched junction nucleotides: 11. CDR3 length: 16 residues. Germline CDR1 is LNHDA and CDR2 is SQIVND (reference sequence). CDR3 sequence (DNA): TGTGCCAGTAGCAGGACGGACAGGAGAGACTACAATGAGCAGTTCTTC. Translating gives CASSRTDRRDYNEQFF.

The chain links TRBV7-8 to TRBJ1-1; no definite D call. Germline V gene lookup returns CDR1 SGHVS and CDR2 FQNEAQ. The CDR3 extends over 16 amino acids. Trimming shortened V by 5 bases and J by 4 bases, and 20 bases separated the two germline ends. CDR3 DNA sequence: TGTGCCAGCAGCCCGCCAAGGTTAGCGGGTTCCACTGAAGCTTTCTTT. Translation: CASSPPRLAGSTEAFF.

Only a few counts were recorded for this clone. The chain joins TRBV30 to TRBJ1-1; D is possibly TRBD1 (5 bases). Germline lookup yields CDR1 GTSNPN and CDR2 SVGIG (reference sequence). V was shortened by 8 bases and J by 3 bases, with 16 bases between the two germline ends. The CDR3 is 13 residues long. The CDR3 region has the DNA TGTGCCCGAACCCGTGGGGGGGACACTGAAGCTTTCTTT. It specifies CARTRGGDTEAFF.

This clone was counted a few times. The chain combines TRBV7-2 with TRBJ1-2; D unclear. This CDR3 is built from 13 residues. V was cut by 5 bases and J by 5 bases, with 12 bases left in between. Looked up from germline, CDR1 is SGHTA and CDR2 is FQGNSA. The CDR3 DNA reads as TGTGCCAGCAGCCCCGAGGGCAGATATGGCTACACCTTC. Translating it yields CASSPEGRYGYTF.

This rearrangement joins TRBV6-5 to TRBJ2-7; a weak D match, TRBD2 (7 bases). The CDR3 has 15 residues. Per germline, CDR1 MNHEY and CDR2 SVGAGI. Trimming pared 0 bases from V and 6 bases from J, leaving 15 bases between. CDR3 sequence: CASSYSFNREGEQYF. CDR3 coding DNA: TGTGCCAGCAGTTACTCGTTCAACAGGGAGGGCGAGCAGTACTTC.

V is TRBV30 and J is TRBJ2-5; 7 bases agree with TRBD1. The CDR3 contains 14 residues. Looked up from germline, CDR1 is GTSNPN and CDR2 is SVGIG (reference sequence). V gave up 2 bases and J gave up 1 base; unmatched junction bases: 4. CDR3 in DNA: TGTGCCTGGAGTCGTCCAGGGGGCCAAGAGACCCAGTACTTC. Translating gives CAWSRPGGQETQYF.

CDR3 coding DNA: TGTGCCAGCAGCTTAGGCCTGGGGTTCCAGGGAGCTTTCTTT. This encodes CASSLGLGFQGAFF. The V gene is TRBV13, the J gene TRBJ1-1; weak D call: TRBD1 (5 bases). This CDR3 spans 14 amino acids. Germline V gene lookup returns CDR1 PRHDT and CDR2 FYEKMQ (reference sequence). Trimming left V 0 bases short and J 10 bases short, with 15 bases between.